In its sample, the clone carrying this T cell receptor beta chain was seen a few times. Repertoires were generated with immunoSEQ multiplex PCR, while TCRdb's copy carries only in-frame clones and drops some. Of about 500,000 clones listed, around three quarters are singletons. The entry originates in a study of shared T cell receptors in the human thymus. The trim removed 1 base at V and 3 bases at J, leaving 10 bases unmatched. This CDR3 is 17 amino acids long. Germline assignment: CDR1 SGHAT and CDR2 FQNNGV. Separately, the same data were catalogued under a study of human thymus T cells. In that study: Corrective surgery for congenital heart defects was being performed on the healthy Finnish infants who were the donors. In corrective heart surgery, resections were taken, and these provided the thymus tissue. Apparent bias marked the V and J gene usage of thymic and blood repertoires. Related studies noted strongly shared thymic repertoires across unrelated people.

This rearrangement joins TRBV11-2 to TRBJ2-7, with 9 bases matching TRBD2. The receptor was derived from a boy under three years old with a congenital heart defect. Sequencing used thymocytes. The CDR3 loop reads CASSLARLAVRDYEQYF. The CDR3 DNA reads TGTGCCAGCAGCTTAGCGCGACTAGCGGTTCGGGACTACGAGCAGTACTTC.